This TCR beta chain emerged from a study of T cell responses to AZD1222 COVID-19 vaccine. Study results and caveats: Regions left unmutated in variants are reportedly the target of nearly half of spike-specific TCRs. Possibly, clonal diversity was underestimated; donors were largely white British and included more females. Seropositive status at baseline applied to only six AZD1222 recipients. Along spike, vaccine-associated CD4 TCRs were found throughout, with dominance at 160-218 and 743-854.

A word on this clone: The antigen is unknown.

Only in-frame clones appear in the TCRdb table, and some are missing; sequencing was by immunoSEQ multiplex PCR. The sample records around 95,000 clones, roughly 88% being singletons. V shed 0 bases and J 6 bases; nucleotides not matched to a gene: 5. The CDR3 contains 14 residues. Looked up from germline, CDR1 is SGHNT and CDR2 is YYREEE (reference sequence). This sample comprised peripheral blood, obtained on day 0 of AZD1222 vaccination. This TCR derives from an adult in good health. The chain recombines TRBV5-4 with TRBJ2-7, with 8 bases fitting TRBD2. The chain's CDR3 is CASSLGAGGREQYF. The CDR3 nucleotides read TGTGCCAGCAGCTTGGGCGCGGGAGGACGCGAGCAGTACTTC.